The subject of this entry is one T cell receptor beta chain. Its antigen is not known. Libraries were prepared by immunoSEQ multiplex PCR; TCRdb keeps only in-frame clonotypes and omits some of them. The sample records some 1,100,000 clones, 75% to 85% being singletons. This entry comes from a study of shared clonotypes between healthy human individuals. Study outcomes and limitations: Sorted-subset sequencing, rarefaction showed, was incomplete despite large depth. Memory subsets generally showed lower estimated richness than naive subsets.

The CD4+ fraction was divided into a CD45RA+ naive subset and a CD45RA-negative memory subset. The sequencing sample was made of memory CD4+ T cells from PBMCs. Subset in this sample: CD45RA-negative fraction. The sequence was obtained from a man aged 18-30 years in good health. Some clones in this sample may be carry-over from other donors' samples.

The CDR3 sequence is CAWNEGGRNSPLHF. CDR3 in DNA: TGTGCCTGGAATGAGGGAGGAAGGAATTCACCCCTCCACTTT. J is TRBJ1-6 and V is TRBV30, with D unresolved. CDR1 and CDR2 (germline): GTSNPN, SVGIG (reference sequence). V was trimmed by 4 bases and J by 7 bases, leaving 14 bases between them. This CDR3 spans 14 amino acids.